A selection of T cell receptor beta chains follows, all from one sample in a study of cytomegalovirus exposure and HLA in healthy donors. The protocol was immunoSEQ multiplex PCR, while the TCRdb copy is restricted to in-frame clones and leaves out a portion. The data contain more than 55,000 clones, around 95% of them singletons. Material for sequencing was PBMCs. The receptors originated from a woman in her late teens or twenties in good health and CMV-seronegative. Each CDR3 is given with its conserved first and last residue. The D gene is left open where the match is weak. The size of a clone is reported for some rows only, either as once, few or many, or as a class for expanded clones.

V: TRBV9
J: TRBJ1-3
D: .
size: .
DNA: TGTGCCAGCAGCGTAGCTCCAGGGTCCACCAACACCATATATTTT
CDR3: CASSVAPGSTNTIYF

V: TRBV5-4
J: TRBJ2-3
D: TRBD2
size: .
DNA: TGTGCCAGCAGCTTGCCCAGCGGGGGCACAGATACGCAGTATTTT
CDR3: CASSLPSGGTDTQYF

V: TRBV29-1
J: TRBJ1-1
D: TRBD1
size: .
DNA: TGCAGCTCCCGGACAGGAAGTACTGAAGCTTTCTTT
CDR3: CSSRTGSTEAFF

V: TRBV28
J: TRBJ1-5
D: .
size: .
DNA: TGTGCCAGCAGACCAGAGGGGGGGGGTAATCAGCCCCAGCATTTT
CDR3: CASRPEGGGNQPQHF

V: TRBV9
J: TRBJ1-1
D: TRBD1
size: once
DNA: TGTGCCAGCAGCCTCGGGACAGACCCGAACACTGAAGCTTTCTTT
CDR3: CASSLGTDPNTEAFF

V: TRBV28
J: TRBJ2-1
D: TRBD2
size: once
DNA: TGTGCCAGCAGCCTGACTAGCGGGGGCTCCTACAATGAGCAGTTCTTC
CDR3: CASSLTSGGSYNEQFF

V: TRBV7-3
J: TRBJ1-5
D: .
size: once
DNA: TGTGCCAGCAGCTCGTACCAGAATCAGCCCCAGCATTTT
CDR3: CASSSYQNQPQHF

V: TRBV18
J: TRBJ2-7
D: .
size: .
DNA: TGTGCCAGCTCAAAGATAGGACAGTTTTCCTACGAGCAGTACTTC
CDR3: CASSKIGQFSYEQYF

V: TRBV6-5
J: TRBJ2-7
D: .
size: .
DNA: TGTGCCAGCAGTTTCGAGATCCCCTACGAGCAGTACTTC
CDR3: CASSFEIPYEQYF

V: TRBV28
J: TRBJ1-1
D: TRBD1
size: .
DNA: TGTGCCAGCATGCTGACGGACAGGAGCACTGAAGCTTTCTTT
CDR3: CASMLTDRSTEAFF

V: TRBV10-3
J: TRBJ1-5
D: TRBD1
size: .
DNA: TGTGCCATCAGGGACAGGGATCATCAGCCCCAGCATTTT
CDR3: CAIRDRDHQPQHF

V: TRBV9
J: TRBJ1-2
D: .
size: once
DNA: TGTGCCAGCAGCCGCCGCGGGGGGTCAGGTGGCTACACCTTC
CDR3: CASSRRGGSGGYTF

V: TRBV5-4
J: TRBJ1-1
D: TRBD1
size: .
DNA: TGTGCCAGCAGCAGGACAGGGGGCATGGACACTGAAGCTTTCTTT
CDR3: CASSRTGGMDTEAFF

V: TRBV7-2
J: TRBJ2-7
D: .
size: once
DNA: TGTGCCAGCAGCCTTCAGACTAGTGGGTACGAGCAGTACTTC
CDR3: CASSLQTSGYEQYF

V: TRBV9
J: TRBJ2-1
D: TRBD2
size: .
DNA: TGTGCCAGCAGCCCCAGATATAGCGGGGGGGCCTACAATGAGCAGTTCTTC
CDR3: CASSPRYSGGAYNEQFF

V: TRBV28
J: TRBJ1-2
D: .
size: .
DNA: TGTGCCAGCAGTTCATTACCCACAGGACAGCTGGGCTATGGCTACACCTTC
CDR3: CASSSLPTGQLGYGYTF

V: TRBV5-1
J: TRBJ2-7
D: .
size: .
DNA: TGCGCCAGCAGCTTGGCCGCAACAGGGACCTACGAGCAGTACTTC
CDR3: CASSLAATGTYEQYF

V: TRBV29-1
J: TRBJ2-7
D: TRBD1
size: .
DNA: TGCAGCGTTCGACCCGGGACAGGGCCCTACGAGCAGTACTTC
CDR3: CSVRPGTGPYEQYF

V: TRBV7-9
J: TRBJ2-3
D: TRBD2
size: .
DNA: TGTGCCAGCAGCTTAAGGACTAGCGGGCAAGATACGCAGTATTTT
CDR3: CASSLRTSGQDTQYF

V: TRBV4-2
J: TRBJ2-3
D: TRBD1
size: .
DNA: TGTGCCAGCAGCCAAGTCCCGGGACAGATAAGCACAGATACGCAGTATTTT
CDR3: CASSQVPGQISTDTQYF